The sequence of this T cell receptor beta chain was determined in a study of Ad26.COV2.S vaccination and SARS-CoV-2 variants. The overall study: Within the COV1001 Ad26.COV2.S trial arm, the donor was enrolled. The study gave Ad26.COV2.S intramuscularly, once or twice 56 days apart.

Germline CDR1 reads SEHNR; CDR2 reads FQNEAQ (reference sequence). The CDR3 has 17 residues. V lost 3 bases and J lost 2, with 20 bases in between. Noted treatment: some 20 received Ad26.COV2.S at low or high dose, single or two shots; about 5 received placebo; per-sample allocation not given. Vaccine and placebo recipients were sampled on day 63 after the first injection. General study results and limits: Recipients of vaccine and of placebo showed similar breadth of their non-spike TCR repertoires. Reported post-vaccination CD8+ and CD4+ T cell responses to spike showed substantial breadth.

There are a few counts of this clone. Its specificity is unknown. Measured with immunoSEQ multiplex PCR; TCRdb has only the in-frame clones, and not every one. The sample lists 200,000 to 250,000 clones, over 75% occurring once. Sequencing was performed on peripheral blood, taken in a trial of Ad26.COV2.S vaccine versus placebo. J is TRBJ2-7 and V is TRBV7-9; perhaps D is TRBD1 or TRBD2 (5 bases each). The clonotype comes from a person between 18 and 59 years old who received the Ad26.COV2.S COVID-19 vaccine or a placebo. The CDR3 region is CASSFLGSQGDTYEQYF. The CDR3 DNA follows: TGTGCCAGCAGCTTTCTGGGTTCCCAGGGAGATACCTACGAGCAGTACTTC.